The entry below gives a single T cell receptor (beta chain) sequence along with its context. Its antigen is as yet unknown. CDR3 length: 13 residues. The germline V gene encodes CDR1 LNHDA and CDR2 SQIVND (reference sequence). V lost 5 bases to trimming and J lost 6 bases; unmatched junction nucleotides: 3. This sample is part of a study of graft-versus-host responses after intestinal transplantation. Overall study context: Multivisceral, liver-intestinal, or isolated intestinal transplants were performed in recipients. Every one of the recipients received anti-thymocyte globulin induction and afterwards took tacrolimus and steroids for 3 to 4 years. Notes on the study in general: Patients with graft-donor T cell macrochimerism had high graft-versus-host to host-versus-graft clonal ratios in allografts. Circulating GvH clones peaking coincided with falling HvG clones soon after transplant.

Sequencing used immunoSEQ multiplex PCR; TCRdb keeps in-frame clones, though not all of them. The table lists roughly 120,000 clones, less than 95% of them singletons. This TCR was sampled from a human donor who received an intestinal transplant. The material sequenced was unstimulated CD4+ T cells sorted from spleen or lymph node cells, taken before intestinal transplant. The chain combines TRBV19 with TRBJ1-5; 8 bases are a match to TRBD1. This CDR3 is CASSLQGAQPQHF. DNA for the CDR3: TGTGCCAGTAGTCTCCAGGGGGCTCAGCCCCAGCATTTT.